The 23 T cell receptor beta chains below all came from one sample that was sequenced in a study of identical twins. TCRdb itself ran the 5' RACE reads through MiXCR, one entry per CDR3 protein. Seen here are roughly 250,000 distinct CDR3 sequences, about 7.3% observed once, and the top ten hold roughly 3.6%. These same data were also listed under a study on yellow fever vaccine responses in identical twins.

The material sequenced was memory (CD45RO+) T cells sorted from blood. These receptors originate from a woman younger than 30 in good health.

This clonotype was seen repeatedly, ten times or more. J is TRBJ2-7 and V is TRBV15, with TRBD2 matching over 12 bases. V lost 0 bases, J lost 6 bases, and 6 bases stayed unmatched. From germline, CDR1 is LNHNV and CDR2 YYDKDF (reference sequence). The CDR3 is made up of 16 amino acids. CDR3 in DNA: TGTGCCACCAGCAGAGATATTCTAGCGGGAGGGCTCGAGCAGTACTTC. Its translation is CATSRDILAGGLEQYF.

This clonotype was seen more than once but under ten times. The V call is TRBV7-6, the J call TRBJ1-5; no definite D call. From germline, CDR1 is SGHVS and CDR2 FNYEAQ. The CDR3 is made up of 17 amino acids. V was shortened by 2 bases and J by 9 bases, with 23 bases between the two germline ends. CDR3 residues: CASSLSAAGNGLSPQHF. The CDR3 coding sequence is TGTGCCAGCAGCTTATCGGCTGCCGGGAACGGTTTGTCGCCCCAGCATTTT. The whole variable domain, filled in from reference TRBV7-6 and TRBJ1-5, reads GAGVSQSPRYKVTKRGQDVALRCDPISGHVSLYWYRQALGQGPEFLTYFNYEAQQDKSGLPNDRFSAERPEGSISTLTIQRTEQRDSAMYRCASSLSAAGNGLSPQHFGDGTRLSIL.

This clonotype was counted only a few times. This chain uses TRBV18 with TRBJ2-2; TRBD2 aligns across 10 bases. Per the germline V gene, CDR1 is KGHSH and CDR2 is LQKENI. V lost 2 bases to trimming and J lost 1 base; unmatched junction nucleotides: 1. CDR3 length: 16 amino acids. The CDR3 loop reads CASSPRTSGNTGELFF. The CDR3, as DNA: TGTGCCAGCTCACCAAGGACTAGCGGGAACACCGGGGAGCTGTTTTTT.

The gene calls are TRBV7-6 and TRBJ2-1; D is perhaps TRBD1 (6 bases). V was cut by 3 bases and J by 2 bases, with 17 bases left in between. In germline, CDR1 is SGHVS, CDR2 FNYEAQ. The CDR3 is 17 amino acids. This CDR3 is CASSFLDPAGAYNEQFF. The CDR3 DNA reads TGTGCCAGCAGCTTCCTAGATCCGGCAGGGGCCTACAATGAGCAGTTCTTC.

The chain employs TRBV5-6 and TRBJ2-5; 8 bases are a match to TRBD1. Looked up from germline, CDR1 is SGHDT and CDR2 is YYEEEE. After removal of 0 bases from V and 5 bases from J, the junction contained 6 bases not matched to a gene. CDR3 length equals 15 residues. CDR3 sequence (DNA): TGTGCCAGCAGCTTGGAACAGGGGGTCTGGGAGACCCAGTACTTC. Translation gives CASSLEQGVWETQYF.

CDR3 in amino acids: CSATRQGPNDYGYTF. The CDR3 DNA is TGCAGTGCTACCCGACAGGGGCCGAATGACTATGGCTACACCTTC. This chain connects TRBV20-1 to TRBJ1-2; 8 nucleotides align to TRBD1. The CDR3 spans 15 residues. The V gene's germline CDR1 is DFQATT and CDR2 SNEGSKA (reference sequence). The V and J ends lost 4 bases and 3 bases, in that order; junction bases with no gene match: 10.

This chain connects TRBV29-1 to TRBJ1-2, with D possibly being TRBD1 (6 bases). Germline V lookup: CDR1 SQVTM, CDR2 ANQGSEA. The CDR3 loop spans 12 amino acids. V was shortened by 3 bases and J by 8 bases, with 13 bases between the two germline ends. CDR3 in DNA: TGCAGCGTTGAGGGGGGCTCTGGAGGCTACACCTTC. Encoded protein: CSVEGGSGGYTF.

This clonotype was observed many times. The chain has TRBV15 and TRBJ2-5, with 7 nucleotides matching TRBD1. This CDR3 is 14 amino acids long. Germline V lookup: CDR1 LNHNV, CDR2 YYDKDF (reference sequence). Losses at the gene ends were 2 bases for V and 4 bases for J; bases not matched to a gene: 4. This chain's CDR3 is CATSRRDRAETQYF. CDR3 sequence (DNA): TGTGCCACCAGCAGACGAGACAGGGCAGAGACCCAGTACTTC.

Ten or more counts support this clonotype. J is TRBJ1-2 and V is TRBV29-1; 7 nucleotides align to TRBD1. The germline V gene encodes CDR1 SQVTM and CDR2 ANQGSEA. CDR3 length equals 12 residues. Germline trimming cut 7 bases from V and 6 bases from J; bases unmatched to any gene: 8. The CDR3 spells CSGLDRSDGYTF. The CDR3, as DNA: TGCAGCGGATTGGACAGGTCGGATGGCTACACCTTC.

This clonotype was detected many times. The chain employs TRBV4-2 and TRBJ1-3; maybe TRBD1 (6 bases). Trimming pared 0 bases from V and 2 bases from J, leaving 11 bases between. Germline lookup yields CDR1 LGHNA and CDR2 YNFKEQ. The CDR3 is made up of 16 amino acids. The CDR3 bases are TGTGCCAGCAGCCAAGATATGGCAGGGGCTGGAAACACCATATATTTT. This sequence encodes CASSQDMAGAGNTIYF.

This clonotype appeared a few times. This chain joins TRBV3-1 and TRBJ2-5, with 7 bases identical to TRBD2. Germline assignment: CDR1 LGHDT and CDR2 YNNKEL (reference sequence). V was pared by 5 bases and J by 5 bases, with 11 bases of the junction left unmatched. CDR3 length equals 15 residues. The CDR3 DNA sequence: TGTGCCAGCAGCTCACGGGGGGAGTGGCGGGAGACCCAGTACTTC. Its translation is CASSSRGEWRETQYF.

This clonotype was observed at least ten times. The CDR3 nucleotides are TGTGCCAGCAGTCCCCCTGGGGCAGGTGGCCACGAGCAGTACTTC. As protein: CASSPPGAGGHEQYF. The gene calls are TRBV12-3 or TRBV12-4 and TRBJ2-7, with a tentative D call TRBD1 (5 bases). This CDR3 region has 15 residues. Trimming left V 5 bases short and J 5 bases short, with 19 bases between.

This clonotype has more than one count but fewer than ten. The rearrangement links TRBV10-3 to TRBJ2-7, with D perhaps TRBD1 (6 bases). The V end lost 5 bases, the J end lost 5 bases, and 13 bases lay between the germline ends. Germline CDR1 ENHRY, CDR2 SYGVKD. This CDR3 has 13 amino acids. Written as DNA, the CDR3 is TGTGCCATCAGTATCACAAGGGACAACGAGCAGTACGTC. This gives the protein CAISITRDNEQYV.

This clonotype was seen ten or more times. The J gene is TRBJ1-5, the V gene TRBV7-2; no clear D. The CDR3 contains 16 residues. CDR1 and CDR2 (germline): SGHTA, FQGNSA. Between the trimmed V and J ends, which lost 1 base and 1 base, there was a span of 11 bases. The CDR3 region is CASSLVGVSSNQPQHF. The CDR3 DNA sequence: TGTGCCAGCAGCTTAGTCGGGGTTTCAAGCAATCAGCCCCAGCATTTT.

In this sample, this clonotype turned up many times. The V call is TRBV2, the J call TRBJ1-5; unclear D gene. Germline-derived CDR1 and CDR2 are SNHLY and FYNNEI. This CDR3 spans 14 amino acids. V gave up 6 bases and J gave up 3 bases, with 12 bases separating them. The CDR3, as DNA: TGTGCCAGCAGCCCCGACGCGTCCAATCAGCCCCAGCATTTT. This sequence encodes CASSPDASNQPQHF.

J is TRBJ1-6 and V is TRBV6-1; 7 bases match TRBD1. The germline V gene has CDR1 MNHNS and CDR2 SASEGT. The CDR3 contains 17 residues. V was pared by 6 bases and J by 1 base, with 9 bases of the junction left unmatched. The DNA of the CDR3 is TGTGCCAGCAGCGGGACAGTAAAGGGATCCTATAATTCACCCCTCCACTTT. This codes for CASSGTVKGSYNSPLHF.

This clonotype was seen once. Possible read error: a much larger clone is one base away. The chain recombines TRBV20-1 with TRBJ2-1; 7 nucleotides line up with TRBD2. The CDR3 is 13 amino acids. V was pared by 6 bases and J by 2 bases, with 4 bases of the junction left unmatched. Germline CDR1 and CDR2: DFQATT and SNEGSKA (reference sequence). Here the CDR3 reads CSAWREPYNEQFF. The CDR3 nucleotides are TGCAGTGCCTGGCGGGAGCCCTACAATGAGCAGTTCTTC.

The chain links TRBV18 to TRBJ2-2, with D unclear. V lost 2 bases, J lost 4 bases, and 14 bases lay in between. Per the germline V gene, CDR1 is KGHSH and CDR2 is LQKENI. CDR3 length: 16 residues. The CDR3 loop is CASSPVPSFGTGELFF. CDR3 coding DNA: TGTGCCAGCTCACCAGTTCCTAGTTTCGGCACCGGGGAGCTGTTTTTT.

This clonotype was detected a few times. J is TRBJ1-6 and V is TRBV28, with 9 bases matching TRBD1. V shed 7 bases and J 4 bases; nucleotides not matched to a gene: 11. The CDR3 is 17 residues long. CDR1 is MDHEN and CDR2 is SYDVKM in the germline V gene. Here the CDR3 DNA reads TGTGCCAGCACTGAATCACAGGGGGCTTGGTATAATTCACCCCTCCACTTT. Protein product: CASTESQGAWYNSPLHF. Full variable domain (outside the CDR3, taken from reference TRBV28 and TRBJ1-6): DVKVTQSSRYLVKRTGEKVFLECVQDMDHENMFWYRQDPGLGLRLIYFSYDVKMKEKGDIPEGYSVSREKKERFSLILESASTNQTSMYLCASTESQGAWYNSPLHFGNGTRLTVT.

Many counts were recorded for this clonotype. The chain links TRBV12-3 or TRBV12-4 to TRBJ2-7, with D possibly TRBD2 on 5 matching bases. V dropped 6 bases and J dropped 5 bases, with 23 bases sitting between them. CDR3 length equals 16 residues. CDR3 sequence reads: CASSPLDYRSHDEQYF. CDR3 DNA: TGTGCCAGCAGCCCCCTTGACTATCGATCCCACGACGAGCAGTACTTC.

This clonotype was detected a few times. The chain couples TRBV6-1 to TRBJ1-2, with D uncertain. Trimming took off 4 bases at V and 3 bases at J, with 6 bases between the two ends. The CDR3 runs 12 residues. Germline lookup yields CDR1 MNHNS and CDR2 SASEGT. Written as DNA, the CDR3 is TGTGCCAGCAGTGTAATGTACTATGGCTACACCTTC. It codes for CASSVMYYGYTF.

Only a few counts were recorded for this clonotype. This sequence joins TRBV7-9 and TRBJ2-7; tentative D call: TRBD2 (6 bases). In germline, CDR1 is SEHNR, CDR2 FQNEAQ (reference sequence). Trimming stripped 5 bases from V and 6 bases from J, with 14 bases between. This CDR3 has 13 residues. This chain's CDR3 is CASSPYPGGEQYF. CDR3 nucleotide sequence: TGTGCCAGCAGCCCCTACCCCGGGGGCGAGCAGTACTTC.

This clonotype was detected ten times or more. The V and J genes are TRBV5-1 and TRBJ2-2; 8 bases align to TRBD2. From germline, CDR1 is SGHRS and CDR2 YFSETQ. CDR3 size: 17 residues. Trimming took 4 bases from V and 2 from J; bases not matched to a gene: 10. This CDR3 is CASSPRVAGTNTGELFF. CDR3 bases: TGCGCCAGCAGCCCCCGGGTAGCGGGAACAAACACCGGGGAGCTGTTTTTT.